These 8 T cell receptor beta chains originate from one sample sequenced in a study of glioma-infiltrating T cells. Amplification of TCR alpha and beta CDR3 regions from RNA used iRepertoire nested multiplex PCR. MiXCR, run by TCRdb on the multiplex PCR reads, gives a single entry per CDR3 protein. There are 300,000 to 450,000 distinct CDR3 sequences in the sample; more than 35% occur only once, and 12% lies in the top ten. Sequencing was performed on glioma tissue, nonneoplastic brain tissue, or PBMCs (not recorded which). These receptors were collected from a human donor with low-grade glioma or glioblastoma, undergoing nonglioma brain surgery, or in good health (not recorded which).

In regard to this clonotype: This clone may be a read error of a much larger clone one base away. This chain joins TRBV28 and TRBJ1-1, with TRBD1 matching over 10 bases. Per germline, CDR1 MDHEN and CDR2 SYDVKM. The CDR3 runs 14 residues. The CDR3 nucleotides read TGTGCCAGCAGTTTGGACAGGGGGGTCACTGAAGCTTCCTTT. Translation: CASSLDRGVTEASF. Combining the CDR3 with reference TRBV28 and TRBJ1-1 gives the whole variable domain DVKVTQSSRYLVKRTGEKVFLECVQDMDHENMFWYRQDPGLGLRLIYFSYDVKMKEKGDIPEGYSVSREKKERFSLILESASTNQTSMYLCASSLDRGVTEASFGQGTRLTVV.

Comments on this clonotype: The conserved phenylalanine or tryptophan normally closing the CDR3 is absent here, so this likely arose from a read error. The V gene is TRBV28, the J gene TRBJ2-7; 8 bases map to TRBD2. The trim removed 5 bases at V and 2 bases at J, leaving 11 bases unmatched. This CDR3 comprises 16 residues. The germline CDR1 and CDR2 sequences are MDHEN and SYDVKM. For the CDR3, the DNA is TGTGCCAGCAGTCCAGACGGAGCGGGAGCCCCCTACGAGCAGTACCTC. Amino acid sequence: CASSPDGAGAPYEQYL.

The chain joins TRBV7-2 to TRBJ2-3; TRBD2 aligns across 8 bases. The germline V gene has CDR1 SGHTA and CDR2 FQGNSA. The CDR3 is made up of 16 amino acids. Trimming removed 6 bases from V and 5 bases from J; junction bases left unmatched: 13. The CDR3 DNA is TGTGCCAGCAGTTTCGCAATGAGCGGGAGAGTAGATACGCAGTATTTT. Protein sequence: CASSFAMSGRVDTQYF.

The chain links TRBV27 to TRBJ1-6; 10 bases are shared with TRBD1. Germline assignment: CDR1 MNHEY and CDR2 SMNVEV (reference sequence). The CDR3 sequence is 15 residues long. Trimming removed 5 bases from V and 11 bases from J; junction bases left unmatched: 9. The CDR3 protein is CASSEAGQGFAPLHF. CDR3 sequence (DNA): TGTGCCAGCAGTGAAGCGGGACAGGGGTTCGCACCCCTCCACTTT.

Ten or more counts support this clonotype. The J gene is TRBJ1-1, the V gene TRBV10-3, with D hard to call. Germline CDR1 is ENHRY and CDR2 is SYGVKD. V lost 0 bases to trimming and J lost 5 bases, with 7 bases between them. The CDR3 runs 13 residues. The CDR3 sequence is CAISESWGTEAFF. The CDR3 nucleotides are TGTGCCATCAGTGAGTCGTGGGGAACTGAAGCTTTCTTT.

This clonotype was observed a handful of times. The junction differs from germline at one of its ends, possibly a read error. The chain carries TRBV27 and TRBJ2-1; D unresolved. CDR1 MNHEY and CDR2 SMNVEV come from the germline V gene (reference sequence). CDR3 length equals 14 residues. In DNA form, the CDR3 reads TGTGCCACCAGTGACGGACCCTCCCTCAATGAGCAGTTCTTC. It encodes CATSDGPSLNEQFF.

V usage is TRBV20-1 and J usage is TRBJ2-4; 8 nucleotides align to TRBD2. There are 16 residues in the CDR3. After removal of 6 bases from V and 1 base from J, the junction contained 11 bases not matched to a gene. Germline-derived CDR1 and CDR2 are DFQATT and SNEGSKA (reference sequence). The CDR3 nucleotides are TGCAGTGCCCCCTCGGGGGGGCTAACTGCCAAAAACATTCAGTACTTC. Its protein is CSAPSGGLTAKNIQYF.

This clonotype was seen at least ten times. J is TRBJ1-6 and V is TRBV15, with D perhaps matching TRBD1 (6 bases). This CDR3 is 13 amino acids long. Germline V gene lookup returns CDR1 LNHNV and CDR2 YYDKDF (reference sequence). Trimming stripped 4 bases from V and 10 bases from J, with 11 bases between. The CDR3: CATSKRQESPLHF. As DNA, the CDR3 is TGTGCCACCAGCAAAAGACAGGAGTCACCCCTCCACTTT.